This T cell receptor (beta chain) was retrieved from a study of cytomegalovirus exposure and HLA in healthy donors. Study-wide findings and caveats: An analysis that was carried out later associated 16,951 TCR beta sequences with HLA alleles at 0.05 false discovery rate. It was about 150 TCR beta chains that were listed as cytomegalovirus-associated.

This clone was observed once. No antigen is known for it. The primer mix had 60 Vbeta and 13 Jbeta primers. Here immunoSEQ multiplex PCR was the method, and the copy in TCRdb shows in-frame clones only, minus some. The sample has about 200,000 clones; 76% are singletons. The length of the CDR3 is 14 residues. Trimming pared 5 bases from V and 7 bases from J, leaving 15 bases between. The germline V gene encodes CDR1 LNHDA and CDR2 SQIVND (reference sequence). What was sequenced was PBMCs. This sequence joins TRBV19 and TRBJ2-1; D is possibly TRBD2 (5 bases). This sequence originates from a man aged 18-30 years in good health and CMV-seronegative. The CDR3 spells CASSRSSGINEQFF. The CDR3 coding sequence is TGTGCCAGTAGTCGCTCTTCGGGGATAAATGAGCAGTTCTTC.